These 26 T cell receptor beta chains were sequenced from one sample in a study of CD8+ T cells in alopecia areata. Treatment defined: oral pan-JAK inhibitor, 5-10 mg twice daily. TCR sequencing used cDNA made by reverse transcription of extracted RNA. Sequencing used immunoSEQ multiplex PCR; TCRdb keeps in-frame clones, though not all of them. The table records some 80,000 clones, roughly 66% of them present only once. Sequences were derived from CD8+ T cells sorted from blood, sampled at week 24, from a patient treated with tofacitinib. The receptors come from a human donor with alopecia areata.

This chain uses TRBV7-9 with TRBJ2-7; 11 nucleotides align to TRBD1. Germline loops: CDR1 SEHNR, CDR2 FQNEAQ (reference sequence). Unmatched junction bases numbered 5, after V lost 5 bases and J lost 5 bases. This CDR3 is 14 amino acids long. CDR3 protein: CASSPGQGADEQYF. The CDR3 DNA reads as TGTGCCAGCAGCCCCGGACAGGGGGCTGACGAGCAGTACTTC.

This chain uses TRBV27 with TRBJ2-1; 8 positions agree with TRBD1. V trimming: 5 bases; J trimming: 9 bases; junction bases outside the gene matches: 6. CDR3 length equals 13 residues. The V gene's germline CDR1 is MNHEY and CDR2 SMNVEV (reference sequence). In nucleotides, the CDR3 is TGTGCCAGCAGTGGACAGGGAGAGGGTGAGCAGTTCTTC. This encodes CASSGQGEGEQFF.

V gene TRBV5-1 combines with J gene TRBJ1-1; D not resolved. The CDR3 covers 14 residues. Germline V lookup: CDR1 SGHRS, CDR2 YFSETQ. V lost 0 bases to trimming and J lost 1 base, with 7 bases between them. CDR3 coding DNA: TGCGCCAGCAGCTTGGTGGCCACGAACACTGAAGCTTTCTTT. Amino acids: CASSLVATNTEAFF.

This clone was detected only a few times. Compared with germline, one end of the junction differs, possibly owing to a read error. The genes are TRBV29-1 and TRBJ1-2; D ambiguous. The germline CDR1 and CDR2 sequences are SQVTM and ANQGSEA. The CDR3 has 9 residues. CDR3 loop: CSVDFDGSF. In DNA, the CDR3 is TGCAGCGTTGATTTCGACGGTTCTTTC.

The table lists this clone with a few counts. The genes are TRBV11-2 and TRBJ2-1; D remains unclear. Germline values: CDR1 SGHAT, CDR2 FQNNGV. Trimming removed 5 bases at V and 7 bases at J, with 12 bases between. The CDR3 covers 13 residues. Written as DNA, the CDR3 is TGTGCCAGCAGCCCCGACCTTCGGAATGAGCAGTTCTTC. Amino acid sequence: CASSPDLRNEQFF.

The genes are TRBV2 and TRBJ2-5, with 8 positions matching TRBD2. In germline, CDR1 is SNHLY, CDR2 FYNNEI. The CDR3 totals 16 residues. J gave up 5 bases and V 1 base, and 9 bases lay outside the gene matches. Here the CDR3 reads CASSEEGAGVRETQYF. DNA for the CDR3: TGTGCCAGCAGTGAAGAAGGAGCGGGAGTTCGGGAGACCCAGTACTTC.

The rearrangement joins TRBV5-6 to TRBJ2-1; 9 bases agree with TRBD2. CDR3 length equals 17 residues. Looked up from germline, CDR1 is SGHDT and CDR2 is YYEEEE. Trimming at V came to 0 bases and at J to 6 bases, leaving 10 bases not matched to a gene. The DNA for the CDR3 is TGTGCCAGCAGCTTGGCCTATAGCGGGGGCCTCGGCAATGAGCAGTTCTTC. It encodes CASSLAYSGGLGNEQFF.

This chain uses TRBV2 with TRBJ1-2; TRBD1 agrees at 11 bases. Germline CDR1 reads SNHLY; CDR2 reads FYNNEI. The length of the CDR3 is 17 residues. Trimming at V came to 2 bases and at J to 0 bases, leaving 5 bases not matched to a gene. Here the CDR3 reads CASSERDRGDPNYGYTF. The CDR3 DNA follows: TGTGCCAGCAGTGAAAGGGACAGGGGGGATCCTAACTATGGCTACACCTTC.

This clone was seen a few times. The V gene is TRBV7-9, the J gene TRBJ2-3; D unresolved. CDR1 is SEHNR and CDR2 is FQNEAQ in the germline V gene (reference sequence). The CDR3 totals 12 residues. V was cut by 3 bases and J by 5 bases, with 6 bases left in between. CDR3 DNA: TGTGCCAGCAGCTTCTACCAAGATACGCAGTATTTT. It specifies CASSFYQDTQYF.

This chain connects TRBV7-3 to TRBJ2-3, with 8 bases matching TRBD2. The germline CDR1 and CDR2 sequences are SGHTA and FQGTGA. Trimming took 5 bases from V and 0 from J; bases not matched to a gene: 4. This CDR3 has 15 amino acids. The CDR3 DNA sequence: TGTGCCAGCAGCCCACTAGCGGCTAGCACAGATACGCAGTATTTT. Protein product: CASSPLAASTDTQYF.

This clone was observed a few times. This sequence joins TRBV4-2 and TRBJ1-2; the match to TRBD1 covers 7 bases. V was pared by 4 bases and J by 8 bases, with 13 bases of the junction left unmatched. The CDR3 totals 15 residues. The germline V gene encodes CDR1 LGHNA and CDR2 YNFKEQ. CDR3 nucleotide sequence: TGTGCCAGCAGCCTGCGGACAGGTGGGGAAGGCGGCTACACCTTC. It encodes CASSLRTGGEGGYTF.

The DNA for the CDR3 is TGTGCCAGCAGCGATTGGACAGGGGGCGTGACAGATACGCAGTATTTT. Translated: CASSDWTGGVTDTQYF. The rearrangement links TRBV7-9 to TRBJ2-3; TRBD1 aligns across 11 bases. The CDR3 covers 16 residues. CDR1 is SEHNR and CDR2 is FQNEAQ in the germline V gene (reference sequence). Trimming took 5 bases from V and 3 from J; bases not matched to a gene: 7.

The V and J genes are TRBV5-4 and TRBJ2-1; no clear D gene. The CDR3 covers 17 residues. Trimming removed 0 bases from V and 8 bases from J, with 21 bases in between. The germline V gene has CDR1 SGHNT and CDR2 YYREEE (reference sequence). CDR3 sequence reads: CASSLAFAVGRLDEQFF. The CDR3 bases are TGTGCCAGCAGCTTGGCCTTTGCTGTCGGCAGGTTGGATGAGCAGTTCTTC.

This chain connects TRBV4-1 to TRBJ2-7; 8 positions match TRBD2. CDR1 MGHRA and CDR2 YSYEKL come from the germline V gene. CDR3 size: 14 residues. Trimming cost V 5 bases and J 2 bases; bases outside gene matches: 5. This CDR3 reads CASSWGLETYEQYF. In nucleotides, the CDR3 is TGCGCCAGCAGCTGGGGACTAGAAACCTACGAGCAGTACTTC.

V gene TRBV5-4 combines with J gene TRBJ2-7; 10 bases fit TRBD2. Germline V gene lookup returns CDR1 SGHNT and CDR2 YYREEE (reference sequence). Unmatched junction bases numbered 3, after V lost 3 bases and J lost 3 bases. This CDR3 region has 14 residues. The CDR3: CASSSWTSGYEQYF. The CDR3, as DNA: TGTGCCAGCAGCTCCTGGACTAGCGGCTACGAGCAGTACTTC.

This rearrangement joins TRBV7-8 to TRBJ2-1; D is perhaps TRBD1 or TRBD2 (5 bases each). V shed 1 base and J shed 9 bases, with 19 bases lying between them. This CDR3 contains 16 residues. CDR1 and CDR2 (germline): SGHVS, FQNEAQ. Here the CDR3 DNA reads TGTGCCAGCAGCTTAGGGGGGATATCCGCCACTCTTGAGCAGTTCTTC. Translated: CASSLGGISATLEQFF.

The chain links TRBV29-1 to TRBJ2-7; TRBD1 might be the D (6 bases). The CDR3 spans 15 residues. Trimming removed 1 base at V and 4 bases at J, with 17 bases between. Germline lookup yields CDR1 SQVTM and CDR2 ANQGSEA. CDR3 loop: CSVEGSAYREYEQYF. The CDR3 region has the DNA TGCAGCGTTGAAGGTTCTGCGTACAGGGAATACGAGCAGTACTTC.

The rearrangement links TRBV5-6 to TRBJ1-1; no definite D call. V dropped 4 bases and J dropped 0 bases, with 7 bases sitting between them. The CDR3 consists of 13 residues. Per the germline V gene, CDR1 is SGHDT and CDR2 is YYEEEE. The CDR3 bases are TGTGCCAGCAGCCCTGGGGTGAACACTGAAGCTTTCTTT. It codes for CASSPGVNTEAFF.

The CDR3 sequence: CASSHASGTQSYEQYF. The CDR3 coding sequence is TGCGCCAGCAGCCACGCCAGCGGTACTCAATCCTACGAGCAGTACTTC. The V call is TRBV4-1, the J call TRBJ2-7, with a possible D match to TRBD2 (5 bases). The CDR3 covers 16 residues. From germline, CDR1 is MGHRA and CDR2 YSYEKL. Trimming removed 3 bases from V and 1 base from J, with 16 bases in between.

The chain couples TRBV25-1 to TRBJ1-1; D uncertain. Germline CDR1 MGHDK, CDR2 SYGVNS. This CDR3 is 11 amino acids long. Trimming removed 6 bases from V and 3 bases from J, with 5 bases in between. This chain's CDR3 is CASSWDTEAFF. The CDR3 nucleotides read TGTGCCAGCAGCTGGGACACTGAAGCTTTCTTT. The full variable domain, its missing parts supplied by reference TRBV25-1 and TRBJ1-1, is EADIYQTPRYLVIGTGKKITLECSQTMGHDKMYWYQQDPGMELHLIHYSYGVNSTEKGDLSSESTVSRIRTEHFPLTLESARPSHTSQYLCASSWDTEAFFGQGTRLTVV.

This clone was picked up many times. J is TRBJ2-2 and V is TRBV7-6; D unclear. V lost 2 bases to trimming and J lost 11 bases, with 21 bases between them. This CDR3 comprises 16 residues. Germline CDR1 SGHVS, CDR2 FNYEAQ. The CDR3 nucleotides are TGTGCCAGCAGCTTAACACCTTCGGGTGTCCTGAAAGAGCTGTTTTTT. Amino acids: CASSLTPSGVLKELFF.

This clone appeared a few times. The V call is TRBV6-5, the J call TRBJ2-1; a possible D gene is TRBD2 (6 bases). CDR3 size: 12 residues. Germline assignment: CDR1 MNHEY and CDR2 SVGAGI. V lost 3 bases and J lost 9, with 9 bases in between. DNA for the CDR3: TGTGCCAGCAGTTATTTGGGACTTGAGCAGTTCTTC. Protein sequence: CASSYLGLEQFF.

CDR3 DNA sequence: TGTGCCAGCAGTGCAGCGGGAAGAGCCGATACGCAGTATTTT. It encodes CASSAAGRADTQYF. The genes are TRBV25-1 and TRBJ2-3; 7 bases align to TRBD2. J lost 6 bases, V lost 4 bases, and 7 bases had no gene match. CDR1 is MGHDK, CDR2 SYGVNS, per germline. The CDR3 length is 14 residues.

The chain links TRBV4-3 to TRBJ2-7; the match to TRBD1 covers 8 bases. V gave up 0 bases and J gave up 4 bases; unmatched junction bases: 5. CDR1 is LGHNA and CDR2 is YSLEER in the germline V gene. The CDR3 runs to 15 residues. Here the CDR3 DNA reads TGCGCCAGCAGCCAAGAGCGCGACAGGGGTTACGAGCAGTACTTC. Residues: CASSQERDRGYEQYF.

This clone occurred a few times. The chain carries TRBV6-1 and TRBJ2-7; 8 bases fit TRBD1. With V trimmed by 7 bases and J by 7 bases, 15 bases remained unmatched. The CDR3 extends over 15 amino acids. Germline V gene lookup returns CDR1 MNHNS and CDR2 SASEGT. This chain's CDR3 is CASTESRQGNDEQYF. CDR3 in DNA: TGTGCCAGCACCGAAAGTAGACAGGGGAATGATGAGCAGTACTTC.

The genes are TRBV6-5 and TRBJ2-7; maybe TRBD1 (7 bases). CDR1 is MNHEY and CDR2 is SVGAGI in the germline V gene. V lost 6 bases, J lost 0 bases, and 12 bases lay in between. This CDR3 region has 14 residues. The CDR3 DNA reads TGTGCCAGCAGCTCAGGGGGAGGCTCCTACGAGCAGTACTTC. The encoded protein is CASSSGGGSYEQYF.